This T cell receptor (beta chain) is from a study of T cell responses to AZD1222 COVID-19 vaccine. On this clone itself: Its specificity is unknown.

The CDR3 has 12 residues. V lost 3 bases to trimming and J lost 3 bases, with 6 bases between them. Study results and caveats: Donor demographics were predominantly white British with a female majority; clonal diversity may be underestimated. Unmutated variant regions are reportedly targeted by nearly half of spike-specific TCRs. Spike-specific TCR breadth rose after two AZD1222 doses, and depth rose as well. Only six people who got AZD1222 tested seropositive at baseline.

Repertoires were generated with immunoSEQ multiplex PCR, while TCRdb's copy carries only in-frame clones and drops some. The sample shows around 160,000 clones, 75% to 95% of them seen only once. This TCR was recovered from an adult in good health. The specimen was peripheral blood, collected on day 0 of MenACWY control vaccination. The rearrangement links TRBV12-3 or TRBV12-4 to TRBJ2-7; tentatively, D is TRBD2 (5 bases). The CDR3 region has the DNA TGTGCCAGCAGTTTGGGGAGCTACGAGCAGTACTTC. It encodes CASSLGSYEQYF.